This entry concerns a single T cell receptor beta chain. Its antigen remains unknown. This table comes from immunoSEQ multiplex PCR, and its TCRdb copy is limited to in-frame clones, with some not included. Here the sample spans under 150,000 clones, roughly 88% being singletons. This sample was included in a study of a mutant IDH1 vaccine in newly diagnosed glioma. About the study: Vaccines began 4-6 weeks after radiotherapy alone, or with temozolomide cycles. Therapy received beforehand was radiotherapy, temozolomide, or both, with most patients given both.

Stated time point: week 11, during vaccination. Every vaccine dose comprised 300 ug of mutant IDH1 20-mer peptide plus topical imiquimod. The astrocytomas were IDH1-mutant, ATRX-negative, and WHO grade 3 or 4. The sample in question was PBMCs, obtained from a glioma patient whose treatment included an IDH1 peptide vaccine. This receptor was taken from a woman between 45 and 60 years old with glioma.

The CDR3 sequence: CASSLWALQETQYF. The CDR3 region has the DNA TGTGCCAGCAGCTTGTGGGCTCTCCAAGAGACCCAGTACTTC. V gene TRBV5-4 combines with J gene TRBJ2-5; D is uncertain. V lost 1 base, J lost 1 base, and 8 bases lay in between. CDR3 length equals 14 residues. The germline CDR1 and CDR2 sequences are SGHNT and YYREEE (reference sequence).